This T cell receptor beta chain was obtained from a study of beta chain features in type 1 diabetes. Notes on the study in general: PCR might pick shorter templates more often, in the same way for patients and controls.

The CDR3 is made up of 12 amino acids. The V gene's germline CDR1 is MDHEN and CDR2 SYDVKM. The ends were cut back, 6 bases at V and 7 bases at J, with 12 bases in the middle. TCRB transcripts that were expressed got sequenced, as all of the isolated RNA had been reverse transcribed. Produced via immunoSEQ multiplex PCR; TCRdb's table is partial and in-frame only. This table holds almost 350,000 clones, around 7.6% found once. Note on this clone: The antigen is not known.

Specimen: central memory CD4+ T cells from blood. The sequence was collected from a young woman in good health. The chain carries TRBV28 and TRBJ1-1, with D perhaps matching TRBD1 (5 bases). Here the CDR3 DNA reads TGTGCCAGCAGCCTCCCAGGGCTTGAAGCTTTCTTT. Its protein product is CASSLPGLEAFF.